Reported below is one T cell receptor (beta chain). About 0.45 to 1 ug RNA was reverse transcribed with random hexamers. The TCR beta CDR3 was amplified by immunoSEQ multiplex PCR across 54 Vbeta, 13 Jbeta. TCRdb passed the immunoSEQ multiplex PCR reads through MiXCR, listing each CDR3 protein once. The table includes more than 90,000 distinct CDR3 sequences, 85% to 95% detected once. This specimen comes from a study of CD8 T cells in Susac syndrome. V was pared by 3 bases and J by 2 bases, with 19 bases between. The CDR3 length is 17 residues. Germline V lookup: CDR1 LNHDA, CDR2 SQIVND (reference sequence). CD8+ and CD4+ blood T cells underwent TCR beta sequencing.

The sample comprised CD4+ T cells from PBMCs. The chain employs TRBV19 and TRBJ2-5, with D possibly TRBD1 on 5 matching bases. The sequence was collected from a human donor with multiple sclerosis. CDR3 DNA: TGTGCCAGTAGTATCACCCCGATAACAGGACGACAAGAGACCCAGTACTTC. It is translated as CASSITPITGRQETQYF.